The source of this TCR beta chain is a study of human T cells and chemical hapten exposure (dated by TCRdb to 2020 to 2022). In terms of the full investigation: For sensitization, 2% DPC in acetone was applied to a roughly 2 cm by roughly 2 cm area of upper inner arm skin. Around 30 alopecia patients provided blood for TCR sequencing at one to four time points (pre-sensitization, 2, 6 and 24 weeks). Patch testing was performed on the upper back with Finn chambers containing 0.01% DPC, and the patch tests were scored after 6 days according to International Contact Dermatitis Research Group standards. Patient blood was sampled pre-sensitization (week 0) and at 2, 6 and about 24 weeks after DPC sensitization. Weekly therapeutic DPC doses were additionally applied to the scalp of patients throughout the roughly 24-week study period. Libraries were combined into a pool for sequencing, and differences in TCR yield between samples came mainly from small differences in library volumes within the pool. The mostly female patient cohort included alopecia areata with under or over 50% scalp involvement, alopecia totalis and alopecia universalis. The study tracked peripheral blood TCR repertoire changes in vivo during primary and secondary sensitization to the hapten diphenylcyclopropenone (DPC) in alopecia patients.

Results the study describes overall, beyond this receptor: Compared with pre-sensitization or healthy control sets, expanded TCRs formed significantly more large CDR3 similarity clusters, which is consistent with antigen-driven responses. DPC sensitization did not change the number of TCRs with a frequency above 1 in 1000, and there was no evidence of changes in global repertoire structure. After repeated subsampling, changes were observed in the strength of the expansion versus patch-test correlation and in the threshold at which the correlation became significant. The number of PT1 expanded TCRs positively correlated with patch test score, significant at thresholds 8, 16 and 32 but not 4. All patients had alopecia, a presumed autoimmune disease, so their immune response might differ from that of healthy individuals.

This clonotype has only a few counts. This clone's antigen is unknown. No quality values exist for individual bases; no much larger clone is one base distant. The intended sense of this specimen's time point label: patch test 1, 2 weeks after DPC sensitization. The sample's treatment or condition, from its label and the paper: therapeutic diphenylcyclopropenone sensitization with weekly scalp DPC. At every patch-test visit, the blood draw took place before the patch test was put on. To be eligible, patients had to be aged 18 to 70, diagnosed with alopecia and judged suitable for DPC therapy, while pregnant patients were excluded. Total RNA was isolated from unfractionated whole blood collected in Tempus Blood RNA tubes. Trimming costs V 6 bases and J 1 base, and their ends lie 12 bases apart. CDR1 is given as SQVTM and CDR2 as ANQGSEA, both from the germline V gene. From the cysteine through the phenylalanine, the CDR3 covers 13 amino acids. The kept DNA is CDR3 alone, 39 bases in frame from the first base.

Preparation of the library involved RACE. The data were produced on a NextSeq 500. During library preparation, unique molecular identifiers were attached to individual cDNA molecules so that TCRs could be counted quantitatively and reproducibly. From each blood RNA sample, both TCR alpha and TCR beta chains were sequenced. The authors processed their data as follows. The median number of TCRs per sample was 90,000 to 100,000, ranging from about 20,000 to 750,000. V, J and CDR3 annotation of the TCR reads was carried out using the Decombinator software suite. To make PS versus PT1 abundance plots, every sample was subsampled to the same number of TCRs (28,000). Expanded TCRs were defined as absent before sensitization and observed at least eight times at the 2-week time point. The public reads were reanalyzed by TCRdb: fastp trimming at Q25, MiXCR alignment, in-frame beta chains only. Entries that share a CDR3 protein sequence are merged under the most common genes and DNA. The V and J calls were not made by the authors but by TCRdb's processing. Within this sample are some 120,000 distinct CDR3 sequences, with over 10% of them counted one time only. The ten biggest clones cover over 1.1% of the sample.

The source was whole blood, collected in connection with sensitization to the hapten diphenylcyclopropenone (DPC). This sequence uses TRBV29-1 and TRBJ2-5, with the D call perhaps TRBD1 or TRBD2, as 5 bases match in each case. The receptor's source is a woman aged 50 to 65 with alopecia areata. Some clones in this sample may be carry-over from other donors' samples. In nucleotide form, the sequence is TGCAGCGTAGCCTCCGGGGCCCAAGAGACCCAGTACTTC. This codes for CSVASGAQETQYF.